These T cell receptor beta chains were read from a single sample in a study of control samples from healthy donors and cancer patients. Clones were sequenced by immunoSEQ multiplex PCR, and TCRdb holds only the in-frame ones, with some missing. The sample has 100,000 to 150,000 clones, roughly 89% seen once. Input material: blood. The source of these receptors is a man aged 18 to 30 in good health. Both conserved end residues are part of each CDR3. Each record gives: V gene, clone size, J gene, D gene, CDR3 protein, CDR3 DNA. D genes are given only for firm matches. Where a row states a size, it is once, few, many or the class of an expanded clone; other rows omit it.

v_gene: TRBV6-1
abundance: .
j_gene: TRBJ2-2
d_gene: TRBD1
CDR3aa: CASSEGRDRAPSGELFF
CDR3nt: TGTGCCAGCAGTGAAGGAAGGGACAGGGCCCCCTCCGGGGAGCTGTTTTTT

v_gene: TRBV6-5
abundance: .
j_gene: TRBJ1-6
d_gene: .
CDR3aa: CASKYGNRYNSPLHF
CDR3nt: TGTGCCAGCAAATATGGGAACAGGTACAATTCACCCCTCCACTTT

v_gene: TRBV25-1
abundance: .
j_gene: TRBJ2-2
d_gene: .
CDR3aa: CASSDEWRSGELFF
CDR3nt: TGTGCCAGCAGTGATGAGTGGAGGAGCGGGGAGCTGTTTTTT

v_gene: TRBV6-5
abundance: .
j_gene: TRBJ1-2
d_gene: TRBD1
CDR3aa: CASSLRGNYGYTF
CDR3nt: TGTGCCAGCAGTCTCAGGGGGAACTATGGCTACACCTTC

v_gene: TRBV5-1
abundance: once
j_gene: TRBJ2-5
d_gene: .
CDR3aa: CASTLLRGSPQETQYF
CDR3nt: TGCGCCAGTACCCTCTTAAGGGGGAGCCCTCAAGAGACCCAGTACTTC

v_gene: TRBV5-1
abundance: .
j_gene: TRBJ1-5
d_gene: TRBD1
CDR3aa: CASSLSTGGGQPQHF
CDR3nt: TGCGCCAGCAGCTTGAGCACAGGGGGCGGTCAGCCCCAGCATTTT

v_gene: TRBV3-1/TRBV3-2
abundance: .
j_gene: TRBJ2-3
d_gene: .
CDR3aa: CASSQLAGARSTDTQYF
CDR3nt: TGTGCCAGCAGCCAATTAGCTGGGGCCAGAAGCACAGATACGCAGTATTTT

v_gene: TRBV3-1/TRBV3-2
abundance: .
j_gene: TRBJ2-1
d_gene: .
CDR3aa: CASSQGGNEQFF
CDR3nt: TGTGCCAGCAGCCAAGGGGGCAATGAGCAGTTCTTC

v_gene: TRBV11-3
abundance: .
j_gene: TRBJ2-1
d_gene: .
CDR3aa: CASSPKKGGGSNEQFF
CDR3nt: TGTGCCAGCAGCCCAAAAAAGGGTGGCGGATCCAATGAGCAGTTCTTC

v_gene: TRBV7-3
abundance: few
j_gene: TRBJ2-1
d_gene: .
CDR3aa: CASSLGGSNNEQFF
CDR3nt: TGTGCCAGCAGCTTAGGCGGGTCCAACAATGAGCAGTTCTTC

v_gene: TRBV5-1
abundance: .
j_gene: TRBJ1-2
d_gene: TRBD1
CDR3aa: CASSLGGTGNGYTF
CDR3nt: TGCGCCAGCAGCCTAGGAGGGACAGGGAATGGCTACACCTTC

v_gene: TRBV9
abundance: once
j_gene: TRBJ2-5
d_gene: .
CDR3aa: CASSVATGAGANQETQYF
CDR3nt: TGTGCCAGCAGCGTAGCTACCGGGGCGGGGGCAAACCAAGAGACCCAGTACTTC

v_gene: TRBV5-1
abundance: .
j_gene: TRBJ1-1
d_gene: TRBD1
CDR3aa: CASSLGLYRGETEAFF
CDR3nt: TGCGCCAGCAGCTTGGGACTATACAGGGGGGAGACTGAAGCTTTCTTT

v_gene: TRBV7-6
abundance: once
j_gene: TRBJ1-2
d_gene: .
CDR3aa: CASSLIPPGVNYGYTF
CDR3nt: TGTGCCAGCAGCTTAATCCCCCCTGGGGTAAACTATGGCTACACCTTC

v_gene: TRBV5-3
abundance: once
j_gene: TRBJ2-6
d_gene: TRBD1
CDR3aa: CARSFFHRGHEGSPGANVLTF
CDR3nt: TGTGCCAGAAGCTTCTTCCACAGGGGGCATGAGGGTAGCCCTGGGGCCAACGTCCTGACTTTC

v_gene: TRBV27
abundance: .
j_gene: TRBJ1-4
d_gene: .
CDR3aa: CASSHTGEKLFF
CDR3nt: TGTGCCAGCAGTCATACAGGGGAAAAACTGTTTTTT

v_gene: TRBV5-6
abundance: .
j_gene: TRBJ1-3
d_gene: .
CDR3aa: CASSLGQGTGNTIYF
CDR3nt: TGTGCCAGCAGCTTGGGGCAGGGGACTGGAAACACCATATATTTT

v_gene: TRBV4-2
abundance: .
j_gene: TRBJ2-7
d_gene: .
CDR3aa: CASSGGAAGEQYF
CDR3nt: TGTGCCAGCAGCGGGGGGGCCGCGGGCGAGCAGTACTTC

v_gene: TRBV27
abundance: .
j_gene: TRBJ1-2
d_gene: .
CDR3aa: CASSTRRHDYGYTF
CDR3nt: TGTGCCAGCAGTACCCGAAGGCATGACTATGGCTACACCTTC

v_gene: TRBV19
abundance: .
j_gene: TRBJ1-3
d_gene: TRBD1
CDR3aa: CASSIGGTGVRSGNTIYF
CDR3nt: TGTGCCAGTAGTATAGGGGGGACAGGCGTCCGCTCTGGAAACACCATATATTTT

v_gene: TRBV6-5
abundance: once
j_gene: TRBJ2-5
d_gene: TRBD1
CDR3aa: CASSGQGVETQYF
CDR3nt: TGTGCCAGCAGCGGACAGGGGGTGGAGACCCAGTACTTC

v_gene: TRBV9
abundance: .
j_gene: TRBJ1-3
d_gene: TRBD1
CDR3aa: CASSVTTGFAGNTIYF
CDR3nt: TGTGCCAGCAGCGTAACGACAGGGTTCGCTGGAAACACCATATATTTT

v_gene: TRBV3-1/TRBV3-2
abundance: .
j_gene: TRBJ2-1
d_gene: .
CDR3aa: CASSRNKGHYNEQFF
CDR3nt: TGTGCCAGCAGTCGAAACAAGGGGCACTACAATGAGCAGTTCTTC

v_gene: TRBV5-6
abundance: once
j_gene: TRBJ2-7
d_gene: .
CDR3aa: CASSSKEKYEQYF
CDR3nt: TGTGCCAGCAGCTCCAAGGAAAAATACGAGCAGTACTTC

v_gene: TRBV6-6
abundance: few
j_gene: TRBJ1-5
d_gene: .
CDR3aa: CASSSPQESDQHF
CDR3nt: TGTGCCAGCAGCTCCCCTCAAGAGAGCGACCAGCATTTT

v_gene: TRBV6-1
abundance: .
j_gene: TRBJ1-5
d_gene: .
CDR3aa: CASSEAPGYSSNQPQHF
CDR3nt: TGTGCCAGCAGTGAAGCTCCGGGATACAGTAGCAATCAGCCCCAGCATTTT

v_gene: TRBV3-1/TRBV3-2
abundance: once
j_gene: TRBJ1-4
d_gene: .
CDR3aa: CASSQGAAATNEKLFF
CDR3nt: TGTGCCAGCAGCCAGGGGGCCGCTGCAACTAATGAAAAACTGTTTTTT

v_gene: TRBV5-1
abundance: .
j_gene: TRBJ1-2
d_gene: .
CDR3aa: CASSPGPGIDGYTF
CDR3nt: TGCGCCAGCAGCCCGGGACCTGGAATAGATGGCTACACCTTC

v_gene: TRBV14
abundance: .
j_gene: TRBJ1-6
d_gene: .
CDR3aa: CASSRGPASGNSPLHF
CDR3nt: TGTGCCAGCAGCCGGGGACCGGCTTCGGGTAATTCACCCCTCCACTTT

v_gene: TRBV9
abundance: .
j_gene: TRBJ2-7
d_gene: TRBD2
CDR3aa: CASSDPRGGGGPSYEQYF
CDR3nt: TGTGCCAGCAGCGACCCCCGGGGCGGGGGGGGCCCTTCCTACGAGCAGTACTTC

v_gene: TRBV2
abundance: once
j_gene: TRBJ2-3
d_gene: TRBD2
CDR3aa: CASSEVILRRGDTDTQYF
CDR3nt: TGTGCCAGCAGTGAAGTAATTTTAAGGCGGGGGGACACAGATACGCAGTATTTT

v_gene: TRBV9
abundance: .
j_gene: TRBJ1-4
d_gene: .
CDR3aa: CASSVGGDSEKLFF
CDR3nt: TGTGCCAGCAGCGTTGGCGGGGATAGTGAAAAACTGTTTTTT

v_gene: TRBV2
abundance: once
j_gene: TRBJ1-4
d_gene: .
CDR3aa: CASSDPVAVNEKLFF
CDR3nt: TGTGCCAGCAGCGACCCGGTGGCCGTTAATGAAAAACTGTTTTTT

v_gene: TRBV7-9
abundance: .
j_gene: TRBJ2-3
d_gene: .
CDR3aa: CASSDTGPDTQYF
CDR3nt: TGTGCCAGCAGCGATACGGGTCCAGATACGCAGTATTTT

v_gene: TRBV5-1
abundance: once
j_gene: TRBJ1-3
d_gene: TRBD1
CDR3aa: CASSLAAGGNGNTIYF
CDR3nt: TGCGCCAGCAGCTTGGCCGCAGGGGGCAATGGAAACACCATATATTTT

v_gene: TRBV10-2
abundance: .
j_gene: TRBJ1-5
d_gene: .
CDR3aa: CASRATGSGQPQHF
CDR3nt: TGCGCCAGCAGGGCTACAGGGTCCGGACAGCCCCAGCATTTT

v_gene: TRBV7-2
abundance: .
j_gene: TRBJ2-5
d_gene: .
CDR3aa: CASSRQTYMAQYF
CDR3nt: TGTGCCAGCAGCCGACAGACTTACATGGCCCAGTACTTC

v_gene: TRBV2
abundance: .
j_gene: TRBJ2-1
d_gene: TRBD1
CDR3aa: CASSEGVTGDNEQFF
CDR3nt: TGTGCCAGCAGTGAAGGGGTGACAGGGGACAATGAGCAGTTCTTC

v_gene: TRBV7-9
abundance: .
j_gene: TRBJ1-1
d_gene: TRBD1
CDR3aa: CASSLGDRGTEAFF
CDR3nt: TGTGCCAGCAGCTTAGGCGACAGGGGTACTGAAGCTTTCTTT

v_gene: TRBV21-1
abundance: .
j_gene: TRBJ1-6
d_gene: .
CDR3aa: CASSTGQNIDNSPLHF
CDR3nt: TGTGCCAGCAGTACCGGACAAAATATAGATAATTCACCCCTCCACTTT

v_gene: TRBV15
abundance: .
j_gene: TRBJ2-3
d_gene: TRBD2
CDR3aa: CATRSGGALDTQYF
CDR3nt: TGTGCCACCAGAAGCGGGGGGGCCTTAGATACGCAGTATTTT

v_gene: TRBV7-9
abundance: .
j_gene: TRBJ2-1
d_gene: .
CDR3aa: CASSDGYNEQFF
CDR3nt: TGTGCCAGCAGCGATGGTTACAATGAGCAGTTCTTC

v_gene: TRBV4-1
abundance: .
j_gene: TRBJ2-5
d_gene: TRBD2
CDR3aa: CASSLRVSGGALLHEETQYF
CDR3nt: TGCGCCAGCAGCCTACGAGTGAGCGGGGGGGCCTTATTACACGAAGAGACCCAGTACTTC

v_gene: TRBV6-5
abundance: .
j_gene: TRBJ1-4
d_gene: .
CDR3aa: CASRQLFGKLFF
CDR3nt: TGTGCCAGCAGACAGCTTTTTGGAAAACTGTTTTTT

v_gene: TRBV6-1
abundance: .
j_gene: TRBJ2-3
d_gene: .
CDR3aa: CASSEARGTDTQYF
CDR3nt: TGTGCCAGCAGTGAAGCTCGAGGGACAGATACGCAGTATTTT

v_gene: TRBV18
abundance: .
j_gene: TRBJ2-1
d_gene: .
CDR3aa: CASSPLAHNEQFF
CDR3nt: TGTGCCAGCTCACCACTGGCACACAATGAGCAGTTCTTC

v_gene: TRBV6-1
abundance: .
j_gene: TRBJ2-1
d_gene: .
CDR3aa: CASSEGPYEYNEQFF
CDR3nt: TGTGCCAGCAGCGAAGGGCCATACGAATACAATGAGCAGTTCTTC

v_gene: TRBV2
abundance: once
j_gene: TRBJ1-2
d_gene: TRBD1
CDR3aa: CASRRQGVYNYGYTF
CDR3nt: TGTGCCAGCAGACGACAGGGGGTGTATAACTATGGCTACACCTTC

v_gene: TRBV6-5
abundance: .
j_gene: TRBJ2-1
d_gene: .
CDR3aa: CAGSYATGQYNEQFF
CDR3nt: TGTGCCGGCAGTTACGCGACCGGCCAATACAATGAGCAGTTCTTC

v_gene: TRBV10-3
abundance: .
j_gene: TRBJ2-6
d_gene: TRBD1
CDR3aa: CAISLTGGSVSGANVLTF
CDR3nt: TGTGCCATCAGCCTAACAGGGGGATCGGTCTCTGGGGCCAACGTCCTGACTTTC

v_gene: TRBV20-1
abundance: .
j_gene: TRBJ1-2
d_gene: .
CDR3aa: CSATGVYGYTF
CDR3nt: TGCAGTGCTACAGGGGTCTATGGCTACACCTTC

v_gene: TRBV25-1
abundance: .
j_gene: TRBJ2-4
d_gene: .
CDR3aa: CASSEGAKNIQYF
CDR3nt: TGTGCCAGCAGTGAGGGGGCCAAAAACATTCAGTACTTC

v_gene: TRBV19
abundance: .
j_gene: TRBJ2-7
d_gene: TRBD1
CDR3aa: CASGTGGYEQYF
CDR3nt: TGTGCCAGTGGGACAGGGGGCTACGAGCAGTACTTC

v_gene: TRBV9
abundance: .
j_gene: TRBJ1-2
d_gene: .
CDR3aa: CASSPRGRDGTYGYTF
CDR3nt: TGTGCCAGCAGCCCGAGGGGCCGGGACGGGACCTATGGCTACACCTTC

v_gene: TRBV9
abundance: once
j_gene: TRBJ1-2
d_gene: .
CDR3aa: CASSVGEILHGYTF
CDR3nt: TGTGCCAGCAGCGTAGGGGAAATCCTTCATGGCTACACCTTC

v_gene: TRBV11-2
abundance: .
j_gene: TRBJ2-3
d_gene: .
CDR3aa: CASSLGRGRGRSTDTQYF
CDR3nt: TGTGCCAGCAGCTTAGGAAGGGGCCGTGGCCGTAGCACAGATACGCAGTATTTT

v_gene: TRBV4-1
abundance: .
j_gene: TRBJ2-1
d_gene: .
CDR3aa: CASSQGTGSGEQFF
CDR3nt: TGCGCCAGCAGCCAAGGAACAGGGTCCGGTGAGCAGTTCTTC